This entry lists 4 T cell receptor beta chains sequenced from one sample in a study of post-analysis software for immune sequencing data. Unique molecular identifiers had been added to the TCR beta cDNA libraries. MiXCR, run by TCRdb on the PCR reads, gives a single entry per CDR3 protein. The data contain hundreds of thousands of distinct CDR3 sequences, roughly 30% of them seen just once; the ten biggest clones take up roughly 0.54%. These TCRs' antigens remain unknown. Findings of the study overall: TRBV segments more frequent in patients than in controls numbered several and included TRBV5-6, TRBV5-1 and TRBV20-1.

Sequenced sample: blood. These receptors originate from a girl aged 10 to 17 with multiple sclerosis.

The chain recombines TRBV5-1 with TRBJ2-1, with 11 positions matching TRBD2. Trimming removed 0 bases from V and 8 bases from J; junction bases left unmatched: 4. From germline, CDR1 is SGHRS and CDR2 YFSETQ. CDR3 length equals 15 residues. The CDR3, as DNA: TGCGCCAGCAGCTTGGCTAGCGGGAGGTCGGATGAGCAGTTCTTC. It is translated as CASSLASGRSDEQFF.

The chain couples TRBV29-1 to TRBJ1-2; D not resolved. Between the trimmed V and J ends, which lost 2 bases and 7 bases, there was a span of 11 bases. Per germline, CDR1 SQVTM and CDR2 ANQGSEA. This CDR3 comprises 12 residues. The CDR3 DNA is TGCAGCGTTGAAATTGGCTTTGGTGGCTACACCTTC. It translates to CSVEIGFGGYTF.

This clonotype turned up a few times. V usage is TRBV2 and J usage is TRBJ2-1; D may be TRBD2 (6 bases). CDR3 length: 14 residues. Germline assignment: CDR1 SNHLY and CDR2 FYNNEI. Trimming stripped 7 bases from V and 3 bases from J, with 13 bases between. This CDR3 is CASNGGENYNEQFF. The CDR3 nucleotides are TGTGCCAGCAACGGCGGGGAGAACTACAATGAGCAGTTCTTC.

V is TRBV28 and J is TRBJ2-3; 7 positions agree with TRBD1. The CDR3 totals 15 residues. Germline V gives CDR1 MDHEN, CDR2 SYDVKM. V trimming: 3 bases; J trimming: 4 bases; junction bases outside the gene matches: 7. The chain's CDR3 is CASSFIEGAADTQYF. The CDR3 DNA sequence: TGTGCCAGCAGTTTTATCGAGGGGGCGGCAGATACGCAGTATTTT.